A single sample is the source of the 26 T cell receptor beta chains below, sequenced in a study of CD8+CD57+ T cells in acquired aplastic anemia (dated by TCRdb to 2017 to 2018). Sequencing instrument: Illumina HiSeq 2000. Genomic DNA served as template for TCR beta VDJ combination and CDR3 sequence profiling. TCRdb reprocessing: public reads trimmed at Q25 with fastp, clones called with MiXCR, in-frame beta chains kept. For every CDR3 protein sequence, its rows merge into one entry that carries the most common genes and DNA. Across this sample there are about 130,000 distinct CDR3 sequences, with over 45% seen only once. The ten largest clonotypes hold under 3% of the sample. The specimen was sorted CD4+, CD8+, or CD8+CD57+ T cells (not recorded which) from PBMCs. The receptors were sampled from a human donor in good health, serving as a control.

The CDR3 DNA reads TGCAGTGCTAGCGGGCCAAGCCAAGAGACCCAGTACTTC. Its protein product is CSASGPSQETQYF. The chain carries TRBV20-1 and TRBJ2-5, with D unresolved. Germline V gene data show CDR1 as DFQATT and CDR2 as SNEGSKA (reference sequence). The length of the CDR3 is 13 residues. The V gene lost 3 bases and the J gene lost 1 base, with 9 bases spanning the gap.

The rearrangement uses TRBV7-2 and TRBJ2-1, with D tentatively TRBD1 (5 bases). V lost 0 bases to trimming and J lost 4 bases, with 10 bases between them. CDR1 and CDR2 (germline): SGHTA, FQGNSA. The CDR3 is 15 residues long. CDR3 sequence: CASSLAGAAYNEQFF. The CDR3 nucleotides read TGTGCCAGCAGCTTAGCAGGGGCTGCGTACAATGAGCAGTTCTTC. The full variable domain, its missing parts supplied by reference TRBV7-2 and TRBJ2-1, is GAGVSQSPSNKVTEKGKDVELRCDPISGHTALYWYRQSLGQGLEFLIYFQGNSAPDKSGLPSDRFSAERTGGSVSTLTIQRTQQEDSAVYLCASSLAGAAYNEQFFGPGTRLTVL.

This chain joins TRBV10-3 and TRBJ2-3; 9 nucleotides line up with TRBD2. CDR1 is ENHRY, CDR2 SYGVKD, per germline. The CDR3 is 15 amino acids. The V and J ends lost 4 bases and 4 bases, in that order; junction bases with no gene match: 6. CDR3 nucleotide sequence: TGTGCCATCAGTGGGGCGGGGGGGGTCGCAGATACGCAGTATTTT. It encodes CAISGAGGVADTQYF.

This clonotype was seen repeatedly, ten times or more. This chain links TRBV7-9 with TRBJ2-1; D may be TRBD1 (5 bases). Trimming removed 0 bases from V and 0 bases from J, with 6 bases in between. The CDR3 loop spans 15 amino acids. CDR1 SEHNR and CDR2 FQNEAQ come from the germline V gene (reference sequence). CDR3 region: CASSLAQGSYNEQFF. The CDR3 nucleotides are TGTGCCAGCAGCTTAGCCCAGGGCTCCTACAATGAGCAGTTCTTC.

The chain carries TRBV25-1 and TRBJ1-4; no clear D gene. TRBJ1-1 matches the DNA end more closely, so the J call is doubtful. CDR1 MGHDK and CDR2 SYGVNS come from the germline V gene. The CDR3 consists of 13 residues. The CDR3 loop reads CASSKGSTNEAFF. The CDR3 nucleotides read TGTGCCAGCAGCAAGGGATCTACTAATGAAGCTTTCTTT.

Turning to this clonotype: A read error may produce the germline difference seen at one junction end. The chain employs TRBV10-2 and TRBJ2-7; 7 nucleotides match TRBD1. The germline V gene encodes CDR1 WSHSY and CDR2 SAAADI. The CDR3 has 15 residues. The CDR3 bases are TGTGCCAGCAGTCGACAGGGAAGGGAATCCTACGAGCAGTACTTC. Protein: CASSRQGRESYEQYF.

This clonotype was picked up many times. The chain recombines TRBV12-3 or TRBV12-4 with TRBJ1-6, with D unclear. The V end lost 3 bases, the J end lost 10 bases, and 7 bases lay between the germline ends. The CDR3 contains 12 residues. As DNA, the CDR3 is TGTGCCAGCAGTTTTAGTCGGTCACCCCTCCACTTT. Translation: CASSFSRSPLHF.

The J gene is TRBJ1-2, the V gene TRBV10-3; D is ambiguous. The V end was cut by 5 bases, the J end by 0 bases, with 13 bases between. CDR3 length equals 15 residues. Germline V CDR1 and CDR2: ENHRY, SYGVKD. CDR3 region: CAISFSVKTNYGYTF. In DNA, the CDR3 is TGTGCCATCAGTTTTTCTGTCAAGACTAACTATGGCTACACCTTC.

There are many counts of this clonotype. The CDR3: CSARETGRQTQYF. The CDR3 nucleotides read TGCAGTGCTAGAGAGACAGGGAGGCAGACCCAGTACTTC. The chain is built from TRBV20-1 and TRBJ2-5; a possible D gene is TRBD1 (7 bases). The V end lost 0 bases, the J end lost 6 bases, and 11 bases lay between the germline ends. The CDR3 extends over 13 amino acids. The germline V gene has CDR1 DFQATT and CDR2 SNEGSKA (reference sequence).

The V gene is TRBV2, the J gene TRBJ1-4; D might be TRBD1 (6 bases). CDR1 and CDR2 from the germline V gene are SNHLY and FYNNEI. Trimming took 5 bases from V and 4 from J, leaving 11 bases between them. The CDR3 runs 14 residues. The CDR3 bases are TGTGCCAGCAGTACTCAGGGGAGTAATGAAAAACTGTTTTTT. It yields the protein CASSTQGSNEKLFF.

This clonotype was found many times. The chain employs TRBV10-3 and TRBJ2-1; 8 bases agree with TRBD1. The V segment lost 4 bases and the J segment 4 bases; nucleotides outside the gene matches: 12. Germline V gene sequence: CDR1 ENHRY, CDR2 SYGVKD. CDR3 length: 17 residues. The CDR3 DNA is TGTGCCATCAGTGTATCAGGGGGCCGATCCCTTTACAATGAGCAGTTCTTC. Translated: CAISVSGGRSLYNEQFF.

This clonotype was recorded only once. The chain employs TRBV19 and TRBJ2-3, with 8 bases identical to TRBD2. This CDR3 has 13 residues. The germline gives CDR1 LNHDA, CDR2 SQIVND (reference sequence). J was trimmed by 6 bases and V by 5 bases; bases with no gene match: 4. This chain's CDR3 is CASSSSGGDTQYF. The CDR3 DNA is TGTGCCAGTAGTTCTTCGGGGGGGGATACGCAGTATTTT.

This clonotype was counted once. V and J are TRBV7-3 and TRBJ2-5; maybe TRBD1 (5 bases). This CDR3 spans 14 amino acids. Per the germline V gene, CDR1 is SGHTA and CDR2 is FQGTGA. The germline V and J ends were trimmed by 3 bases and 10 bases, with 18 bases remaining between them. CDR3 sequence reads: CASSLQGPEVVQYF. For the CDR3, the DNA is TGTGCCAGCAGCTTGCAGGGTCCCGAAGTGGTCCAGTACTTC.

This clonotype was observed many times. This chain links TRBV25-1 with TRBJ1-5; D is possibly TRBD1 (6 bases). Trimming pared 1 base from V and 1 base from J, leaving 14 bases between. The CDR3 is 17 residues long. From germline, CDR1 is MGHDK and CDR2 SYGVNS. The CDR3 DNA is TGTGCCAGCAGTGAATCGGGCCACAGGGCGAGCAATCAGCCCCAGCATTTT. Translation: CASSESGHRASNQPQHF.

This chain joins TRBV2 and TRBJ1-3; maybe TRBD1 (6 bases). Trimming took off 8 bases at V and 0 bases at J, with 8 bases between the two ends. CDR1 and CDR2 from the germline V gene are SNHLY and FYNNEI. The CDR3 sequence is 13 residues long. The CDR3 sequence is CASRQVSGNTIYF. DNA of the CDR3: TGTGCCAGCCGACAGGTCTCTGGAAACACCATATATTTT.

This clonotype has a count of ten or more. The chain uses TRBV19 and TRBJ1-2, with TRBD1 matching 10 bases. Germline CDR1 and CDR2: LNHDA and SQIVND (reference sequence). Germline trimming cut 5 bases from V and 0 bases from J; bases unmatched to any gene: 3. This CDR3 contains 15 residues. The CDR3 sequence: CASSSGTGANYGYTF. The DNA for the CDR3 is TGTGCCAGTAGTTCCGGGACAGGGGCTAACTATGGCTACACCTTC. Drawing the rest from reference TRBV19 and TRBJ1-2, the complete variable domain is DGGITQSPKYLFRKEGQNVTLSCEQNLNHDAMYWYRQDPGQGLRLIYYSQIVNDFQKGDIAEGYSVSREKKESFPLTVTSAQKNPTAFYLCASSSGTGANYGYTFGSGTRLTVV.

This clonotype was found many times. The chain recombines TRBV5-1 with TRBJ1-4; D perhaps matches TRBD1 (6 bases). The V gene's germline CDR1 is SGHRS and CDR2 YFSETQ. The ends were cut back, 0 bases at V and 4 bases at J, with 10 bases in the middle. The CDR3 is 15 residues long. The CDR3 DNA reads TGCGCCAGCAGCTTGGAGGGAGGGGGTAATGAAAAACTGTTTTTT. Its translation is CASSLEGGGNEKLFF.

The sample holds many counts of this clonotype. The V and J genes are TRBV20-1 and TRBJ2-5, with D uncertain. Germline assignment: CDR1 DFQATT and CDR2 SNEGSKA (reference sequence). V dropped 0 bases and J dropped 6 bases, with 8 bases sitting between them. The CDR3 sequence is 12 residues long. CDR3 loop: CSARDPSKTQYF. CDR3 coding DNA: TGCAGTGCTAGAGATCCCTCAAAGACCCAGTACTTC.

V usage is TRBV20-1 and J usage is TRBJ2-7; 8 bases match TRBD2. The ends lost 7 bases at V and 1 base at J; junction bases unmatched: 9. The germline CDR1 and CDR2 sequences are DFQATT and SNEGSKA (reference sequence). This CDR3 has 14 residues. The CDR3 nucleotides are TGCAGTGGCCGGACTAGCCGACCATCCTACGAGCAGTACTTC. It translates to CSGRTSRPSYEQYF.

V is TRBV7-6 and J is TRBJ2-7; TRBD1 matches 9 bases. J was trimmed by 5 bases and V by 2 bases; bases with no gene match: 7. The CDR3 covers 15 residues. Looked up from germline, CDR1 is SGHVS and CDR2 is FNYEAQ. For the CDR3, the DNA is TGTGCCAGCAGCTTATGGGGGACAGGGACTAACGAGCAGTACTTC. It specifies CASSLWGTGTNEQYF. Full variable domain (rest looked up from reference TRBV7-6 and TRBJ2-7): GAGVSQSPRYKVTKRGQDVALRCDPISGHVSLYWYRQALGQGPEFLTYFNYEAQQDKSGLPNDRFSAERPEGSISTLTIQRTEQRDSAMYRCASSLWGTGTNEQYFGPGTRLTVT.

The chain uses TRBV4-2 and TRBJ2-7; D possibly corresponds to TRBD1 (6 bases). The V end was cut by 4 bases, the J end by 2 bases, with 18 bases between. Per germline, CDR1 LGHNA and CDR2 YNFKEQ. This CDR3 has 16 amino acids. The CDR3 DNA follows: TGTGCCAGCAGCCCACCCTTGCAGGGGCCAACCTACGAGCAGTACTTC. Its translation: CASSPPLQGPTYEQYF.

V is TRBV7-3 and J is TRBJ2-1; either TRBD1 or TRBD2 may fit D (6 bases each). Germline V gene data show CDR1 as SGHTA and CDR2 as FQGTGA. This CDR3 comprises 15 residues. V lost 2 bases to trimming and J lost 4 bases, with 12 bases between them. This CDR3 is CASSLGGGQYNEQFF. CDR3 in DNA: TGTGCCAGCAGCTTAGGTGGGGGGCAATACAATGAGCAGTTCTTC. The full variable domain, with the rest looked up from reference TRBV7-3 and TRBJ2-1, is GAGVSQTPSNKVTEKGKYVELRCDPISGHTALYWYRQSLGQGPEFLIYFQGTGAADDSGLPNDRFFAVRPEGSVSTLKIQRTERGDSAVYLCASSLGGGQYNEQFFGPGTRLTVL.

V and J are TRBV11-1 and TRBJ2-1; D not certain. CDR3 length: 15 amino acids. CDR1 and CDR2 from the germline V gene are SGHAT and FQDESV (reference sequence). V lost 2 bases, J lost 6 bases, and 14 bases lay in between. Here the CDR3 DNA reads TGTGCCAGCAGCTTATCTTGGAATTCTGGCAATGAGCAGTTCTTC. Its translation: CASSLSWNSGNEQFF.

The V and J genes are TRBV24-1 and TRBJ2-3; 9 nucleotides line up with TRBD1. V trimming: 3 bases; J trimming: 8 bases; junction bases outside the gene matches: 8. The germline CDR1 and CDR2 sequences are KGHDR and SFDVKD. The CDR3 loop spans 15 amino acids. The chain's CDR3 is CATSDPAGQGATQYF. In DNA, the CDR3 is TGTGCCACCAGTGATCCGGCGGGACAGGGTGCTACGCAGTATTTT.

This clonotype was detected ten times or more. J is TRBJ1-6 and V is TRBV27, with TRBD1 as a possible D gene (5 bases). Germline lookup yields CDR1 MNHEY and CDR2 SMNVEV (reference sequence). The CDR3 runs to 14 residues. V dropped 8 bases and J dropped 5 bases, with 13 bases sitting between them. The DNA of the CDR3 is TGTGCCAGCCGCCCGGCAGGGCATAATTCACCCCTCCACTTT. The encoded protein is CASRPAGHNSPLHF.

This chain connects TRBV2 to TRBJ1-2; no clear D. The germline CDR1 and CDR2 sequences are SNHLY and FYNNEI. CDR3 length equals 15 residues. V was shortened by 2 bases and J by 4 bases, with 14 bases between the two germline ends. This chain's CDR3 is CASSELRVPLYGYTF. The CDR3 DNA reads TGTGCCAGCAGTGAACTCCGAGTCCCACTCTATGGCTACACCTTC.